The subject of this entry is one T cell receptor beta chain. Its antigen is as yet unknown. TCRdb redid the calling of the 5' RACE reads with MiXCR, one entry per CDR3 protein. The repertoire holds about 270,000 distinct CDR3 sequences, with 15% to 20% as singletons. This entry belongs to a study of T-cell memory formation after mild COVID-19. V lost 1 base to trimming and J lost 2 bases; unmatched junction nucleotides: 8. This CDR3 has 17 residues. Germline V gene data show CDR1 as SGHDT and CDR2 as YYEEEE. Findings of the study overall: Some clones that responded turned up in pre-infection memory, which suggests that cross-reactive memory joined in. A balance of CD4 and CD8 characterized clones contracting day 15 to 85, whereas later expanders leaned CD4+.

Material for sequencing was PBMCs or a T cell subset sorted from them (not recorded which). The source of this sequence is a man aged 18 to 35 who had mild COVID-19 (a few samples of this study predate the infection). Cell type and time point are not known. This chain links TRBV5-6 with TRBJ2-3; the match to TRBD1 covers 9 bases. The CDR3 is CASSLQSGTGYTDTQYF. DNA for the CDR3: TGTGCCAGCAGCTTGCAAAGCGGGACAGGGTACACAGATACGCAGTATTTT.